This TCR beta chain was obtained from a study of blood T cell repertoires in COVID-19. About the research overall: PBMCs, B-cell-depleted T cells, or T cells provided the cDNA or gDNA that made up the material.

Trimming pared 0 bases from V and 4 bases from J, leaving 10 bases between. The CDR3 loop spans 15 amino acids. Germline V gives CDR1 SGHRS, CDR2 YFSETQ. Assay: immunoSEQ multiplex PCR; the TCRdb copy retains only in-frame clones and omits some. The sample holds 150,000 to 200,000 clones, around nine tenths seen once. Sequences were obtained from peripheral blood. This TCR came from a man between 65 and 80 years old with acute or convalescent COVID-19. This chain uses TRBV5-1 with TRBJ2-2; a weak D match, TRBD1 (5 bases). CDR3 coding DNA: TGCGCCAGCAGCTTGGGTTGGGGCGGCACCGGGGAGCTGTTTTTT. As protein: CASSLGWGGTGELFF.